The text below deals with one T cell receptor beta chain. What it recognizes is unknown. The CDR3 sequence is 15 residues long. CDR1 is SGDLS and CDR2 is YYNGEE in the germline V gene. V shed 1 base and J shed 4 bases, with 14 bases lying between them. The data were obtained in a study of graft-versus-host responses after intestinal transplantation. Repertoires were generated with immunoSEQ multiplex PCR, while TCRdb's copy carries only in-frame clones and drops some. The table includes 29,000 or so clones, about 92% detected once. Study-wide points: Peak circulating GvH clone levels tracked with early post-transplant HvG declines. Analysis identified GvH clones in recipient marrow, with some appearing first in ileum or blood.

This TCR was sampled from a human patient who received an intestinal transplant, so some T cells may come from the graft donor. Sequencing was performed on PBMCs, taken around 63 days after intestinal transplant. J is TRBJ1-2 and V is TRBV9; D is unresolved. The CDR3 bases are TGTGCCAGCAGCGTATCGGGGAGCCCAAGCTATGGCTACACCTTC. Its protein product is CASSVSGSPSYGYTF.